The 22 T cell receptor beta chains below all came from one sample that was sequenced in a study of CD8 T cells in Susac syndrome. An input of roughly 0.45 to 1 ug of RNA was subjected to reverse transcription using random hexamers. TCRdb called the immunoSEQ multiplex PCR reads again in MiXCR, with one record for every CDR3 protein. The data show under 550,000 distinct CDR3 sequences, more than 70% seen once. Sequences were obtained from CD8+ T cells from PBMCs. The receptors come from a human donor with multiple sclerosis.

The chain couples TRBV6-1 to TRBJ2-1; a weak D match, TRBD1 (6 bases). Trimming pared 3 bases from V and 9 bases from J, leaving 21 bases between. CDR3 length: 16 residues. Germline V gene data show CDR1 as MNHNS and CDR2 as SASEGT. As DNA, the CDR3 is TGTGCCAGCAGTGATCTAGGGGGAGCCCCCGCCCTTGAGCAGTTCTTC. Amino acid sequence: CASSDLGGAPALEQFF.

This clonotype was recorded once. The chain has TRBV7-9 and TRBJ2-7; a weak D match, TRBD1 (6 bases). Germline CDR1 reads SEHNR; CDR2 reads FQNEAQ (reference sequence). The germline V and J ends were trimmed by 5 bases and 3 bases, with 17 bases remaining between them. The CDR3 is 15 residues long. The CDR3 here is CASSDMAFRGYEQYF. DNA of the CDR3: TGTGCCAGCAGCGACATGGCGTTCAGGGGCTACGAGCAGTACTTC.

A single count supports this clonotype. The chain uses TRBV15 and TRBJ2-1; 7 positions match TRBD1. CDR1 LNHNV and CDR2 YYDKDF come from the germline V gene (reference sequence). V shed 1 base and J 6 bases; nucleotides not matched to a gene: 9. This CDR3 has 16 residues. The CDR3 DNA follows: TGTGCCACCAGCAGAGGGCTCAAGACAGGGATCAATGAGCAGTTCTTC. Its protein is CATSRGLKTGINEQFF.

V gene TRBV19 combines with J gene TRBJ2-3; 7 positions agree with TRBD2. The CDR3 runs to 14 residues. Per the germline V gene, CDR1 is LNHDA and CDR2 is SQIVND (reference sequence). The V segment lost 7 bases and the J segment 3 bases; nucleotides outside the gene matches: 7. CDR3 loop: CASTGLGVTDTQYF. Written as DNA, the CDR3 is TGTGCCAGTACCGGACTAGGGGTGACAGATACGCAGTATTTT. The variable domain in full, with the rest retrieved from reference TRBV19 and TRBJ2-3, is DGGITQSPKYLFRKEGQNVTLSCEQNLNHDAMYWYRQDPGQGLRLIYYSQIVNDFQKGDIAEGYSVSREKKESFPLTVTSAQKNPTAFYLCASTGLGVTDTQYFGPGTRLTVL.

The genes are TRBV27 and TRBJ1-1; D might be TRBD1 (5 bases). The CDR3 is 17 amino acids. V was pared by 1 base and J by 3 bases, with 18 bases between. CDR1 is MNHEY, CDR2 SMNVEV, per germline (reference sequence). The CDR3 protein is CASSLLFGPQGHTEAFF. CDR3 sequence (DNA): TGTGCCAGCAGTTTATTGTTCGGGCCGCAGGGTCACACTGAAGCTTTCTTT.

The chain is built from TRBV2 and TRBJ2-2; D not resolved. This CDR3 is 16 amino acids long. Looked up from germline, CDR1 is SNHLY and CDR2 is FYNNEI. V was clipped by 6 bases and J by 2 bases, with 16 bases between them. For the CDR3, the DNA is TGTGCCAGCAGGGCCTGGGGTCAATTAAACACCGGGGAGCTGTTTTTT. Protein: CASRAWGQLNTGELFF.

V is TRBV18 and J is TRBJ2-7; D remains ambiguous. The V end was cut by 3 bases, the J end by 4 bases, with 13 bases between. The germline gives CDR1 KGHSH, CDR2 LQKENI. There are 14 residues in the CDR3. The chain's CDR3 is CASSPPRNGYEQYF. Written as DNA, the CDR3 is TGTGCCAGCTCACCCCCTCGGAACGGTTACGAGCAGTACTTC. Complete variable domain (other parts from reference TRBV18 and TRBJ2-7): NAGVMQNPRHLVRRRGQEARLRCSPMKGHSHVYWYRQLPEEGLKFMVYLQKENIIDESGMPKERFSAEFPKEGPSILRIQQVVRGDSAAYFCASSPPRNGYEQYFGPGTRLTVT.

This chain connects TRBV19 to TRBJ1-2, with D possibly matching TRBD1 (5 bases). There are 15 residues in the CDR3. V was shortened by 9 bases and J by 4 bases, with 21 bases between the two germline ends. The germline V gene has CDR1 LNHDA and CDR2 SQIVND (reference sequence). CDR3 nucleotide sequence: TGTGCCAGCCGGAGAGGGGCAGGCCCCCCCTATGGCTACACCTTC. It translates to CASRRGAGPPYGYTF.

The chain recombines TRBV27 with TRBJ1-2; possibly TRBD1 for D (6 bases). There are 17 residues in the CDR3. Deletions cut 5 bases from V and 1 base from J, with 20 bases between. Germline CDR1 reads MNHEY; CDR2 reads SMNVEV (reference sequence). CDR3 sequence (DNA): TGTGCCAGCAGTCCCTTACCTACAGGGACGATTAACTATGGCTACACCTTC. Translation: CASSPLPTGTINYGYTF.

The gene calls are TRBV20-1 and TRBJ2-7; D is unresolved. Trimming stripped 5 bases from V and 5 bases from J, with 10 bases between. CDR1 and CDR2 from the germline V gene are DFQATT and SNEGSKA (reference sequence). This CDR3 is 11 amino acids long. CDR3 DNA sequence: TGCAGTGCTCTAACGAGCGACGAGCAGTACTTC. Translated: CSALTSDEQYF.

V gene TRBV12-5 combines with J gene TRBJ2-7, with a possible D match to TRBD2 (5 bases). V was clipped by 4 bases and J by 0 bases, with 10 bases between them. Germline-derived CDR1 and CDR2 are LGHNT and FRNRAP. The CDR3 spans 14 residues. CDR3 sequence reads: CASGSMDFSYEQYF. CDR3 coding DNA: TGTGCTAGTGGTTCGATGGACTTCTCCTACGAGCAGTACTTC.

The chain employs TRBV27 and TRBJ2-1; the D gene is possibly TRBD1 (6 bases). Germline values: CDR1 MNHEY, CDR2 SMNVEV (reference sequence). CDR3 length: 14 residues. Trimming took off 8 bases at V and 4 bases at J, with 15 bases between the two ends. As DNA, the CDR3 is TGTGCCAGCGGGGGACACGGAATATACAATGAGCAGTTCTTC. Translated, it gives CASGGHGIYNEQFF.

This rearrangement joins TRBV27 to TRBJ1-1; perhaps TRBD1 as D (6 bases). Germline values: CDR1 MNHEY, CDR2 SMNVEV (reference sequence). CDR3 length: 15 residues. V was shortened by 5 bases and J by 0 bases, with 13 bases between the two germline ends. In nucleotides, the CDR3 is TGTGCCAGCAGTCCCTCAGGGGAGGTGAACACTGAAGCTTTCTTT. Amino acids: CASSPSGEVNTEAFF.

In DNA form, the CDR3 reads TGTGCCAGCAGTGAATCGGCGGTGCAAGAGACCCAGTACTTC. It translates to CASSESAVQETQYF. The V gene is TRBV25-1, the J gene TRBJ2-5; D not resolved. V shed 1 base and J shed 2 bases, with 8 bases lying between them. Germline CDR1 is MGHDK and CDR2 is SYGVNS. The CDR3 consists of 14 residues. Full variable domain (outside the CDR3, taken from reference TRBV25-1 and TRBJ2-5): EADIYQTPRYLVIGTGKKITLECSQTMGHDKMYWYQQDPGMELHLIHYSYGVNSTEKGDLSSESTVSRIRTEHFPLTLESARPSHTSQYLCASSESAVQETQYFGPGTRLLVL.

A few counts support this clonotype. The V and J genes are TRBV27 and TRBJ2-7; 11 nucleotides agree with TRBD2. The CDR3 loop spans 15 amino acids. Germline lookup yields CDR1 MNHEY and CDR2 SMNVEV (reference sequence). After removal of 8 bases from V and 1 base from J, the junction contained 7 bases not matched to a gene. The CDR3 coding sequence is TGTGCCAGCCGGGTAGCGGGAGGGCCATCCTACGAGCAGTACTTC. This sequence encodes CASRVAGGPSYEQYF.

This clonotype is a singleton in its sample. The rearrangement uses TRBV29-1 and TRBJ2-2; 8 bases agree with TRBD1. The CDR3 has 15 amino acids. After removal of 2 bases from V and 1 base from J, the junction contained 3 bases not matched to a gene. The germline V gene has CDR1 SQVTM and CDR2 ANQGSEA. The CDR3 loop is CSVEFGQGNTGELFF. The CDR3 DNA reads as TGCAGCGTTGAATTCGGACAGGGGAACACCGGGGAGCTGTTTTTT.

A word on this clonotype: The conserved phenylalanine or tryptophan normally closing the CDR3 is absent here, so this likely arose from a read error. V and J are TRBV30 and TRBJ2-1; possibly TRBD2 for D (5 bases). This CDR3 comprises 12 residues. V was trimmed by 0 bases and J by 7 bases, leaving 7 bases between them. Per the germline V gene, CDR1 is GTSNPN and CDR2 is SVGIG (reference sequence). This CDR3 reads CAWSVTRNEQFS. DNA for the CDR3: TGTGCCTGGAGTGTAACTAGAAATGAGCAGTTCTCC.

The chain has TRBV27 and TRBJ1-2; 9 bases map to TRBD1. CDR3 length: 18 amino acids. J was trimmed by 8 bases and V by 5 bases; bases with no gene match: 21. Per the germline V gene, CDR1 is MNHEY and CDR2 is SMNVEV (reference sequence). The CDR3 DNA follows: TGTGCCAGCAGTACCGCCAGAGGAGTACAGCGGGACAGGGAAGGCTACACCTTC. Protein sequence: CASSTARGVQRDREGYTF.

The chain uses TRBV7-9 and TRBJ1-1, with D possibly TRBD1 on 5 matching bases. CDR1 and CDR2 from the germline V gene are SEHNR and FQNEAQ (reference sequence). V gave up 4 bases and J gave up 1 base, with 13 bases separating them. The CDR3 loop spans 15 amino acids. The CDR3 region has the DNA TGTGCCAGCAGCTGGCCCAGGGTTGGGAACACTGAAGCTTTCTTT. Protein product: CASSWPRVGNTEAFF.

The rearrangement uses TRBV9 and TRBJ2-1, with a possible D match to TRBD2 (6 bases). Trimming stripped 0 bases from V and 10 bases from J, with 17 bases between. This CDR3 spans 15 amino acids. The germline CDR1 and CDR2 sequences are SGDLS and YYNGEE. CDR3 residues: CASSVAWGLGKEQFF. The CDR3, as DNA: TGTGCCAGCAGCGTAGCCTGGGGACTGGGAAAGGAGCAGTTCTTC.

The J gene is TRBJ2-3, the V gene TRBV9, with unresolved D. Deletions cut 3 bases from V and 2 bases from J, with 7 bases between. This CDR3 is built from 13 residues. Germline CDR1 is SGDLS and CDR2 is YYNGEE. CDR3 region: CASSAEYTDTQYF. The CDR3 region has the DNA TGTGCCAGCAGCGCGGAGTACACAGATACGCAGTATTTT. The full variable domain, rest sourced from reference TRBV9 and TRBJ2-3, is DSGVTQTPKHLITATGQRVTLRCSPRSGDLSVYWYQQSLDQGLQFLIQYYNGEERAKGNILERFSAQQFPDLHSELNLSSLELGDSALYFCASSAEYTDTQYFGPGTRLTVL.

The V call is TRBV12-3 or TRBV12-4, the J call TRBJ1-2; D perhaps matches TRBD1 (6 bases). Trimming cost V 3 bases and J 4 bases, with 12 bases left between them. The CDR3 length is 14 residues. The CDR3 here is CASSLDSYPYGYTF. The CDR3 DNA follows: TGTGCCAGCAGTTTGGACAGTTACCCCTATGGCTACACCTTC.